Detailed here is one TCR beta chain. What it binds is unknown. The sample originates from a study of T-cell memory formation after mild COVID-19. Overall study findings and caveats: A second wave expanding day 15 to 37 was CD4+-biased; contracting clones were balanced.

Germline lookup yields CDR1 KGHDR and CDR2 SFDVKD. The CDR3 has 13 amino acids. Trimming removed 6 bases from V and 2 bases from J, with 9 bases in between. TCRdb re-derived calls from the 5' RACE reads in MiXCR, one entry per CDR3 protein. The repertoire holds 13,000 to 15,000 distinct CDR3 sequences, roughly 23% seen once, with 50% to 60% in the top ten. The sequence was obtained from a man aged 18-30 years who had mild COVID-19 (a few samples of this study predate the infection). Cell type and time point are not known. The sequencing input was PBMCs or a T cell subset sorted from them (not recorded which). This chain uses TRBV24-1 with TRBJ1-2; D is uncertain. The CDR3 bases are TGTGCCACCAGTAGCGGGCGCAACTATGGCTACACCTTC. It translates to CATSSGRNYGYTF.